The 5 T cell receptor beta chains given below trace back to one sample, sequenced in a study of T cells in Graves' hyperthyroidism and ophthalmopathy. Amplification targeted TCR beta CDR3 regions from RNA transcripts. First-round RT-PCR targeting the TCR CDR3 was performed with the HTBI primer set. A single record per CDR3 protein comes from TCRdb applying MiXCR to the multiplex PCR reads. The sample lists 500,000 to 600,000 distinct CDR3 sequences, roughly 45% occurring once. Sequencing was done on a sample of peripheral blood or thyroid tissue (not recorded which). These receptors all come from an adult woman with Graves' disease, either hyperthyroidism or ophthalmopathy (not recorded which).

This clonotype was counted at least ten times. The V call is TRBV25-1, the J call TRBJ2-2; D tentatively fits TRBD1 or TRBD2 (5 bases each). The CDR3 is 16 residues long. Germline CDR1 MGHDK, CDR2 SYGVNS. The V end was cut by 8 bases, the J end by 1 base, with 17 bases between. The CDR3: CASGNGGGGNTGELFF. CDR3 in DNA: TGTGCCAGCGGGAATGGGGGTGGGGGGAACACCGGGGAGCTGTTTTTT.

This clonotype was seen a few times. The V gene is TRBV5-5, the J gene TRBJ1-1; 8 positions agree with TRBD1. Trimming at V came to 2 bases and at J to 4 bases, leaving 16 bases not matched to a gene. Germline assignment: CDR1 SGHKS and CDR2 YYEKEE (reference sequence). The CDR3 loop spans 18 amino acids. The CDR3 DNA sequence: TGTGCCAGCAGCTTAGAAGCGTGGACAGGGTTTTTTGGCACTGAAGCTTTCTTT. Its translation: CASSLEAWTGFFGTEAFF.

Ten or more counts support this clonotype. The chain couples TRBV7-2 to TRBJ2-7, with a weak D call TRBD2 (5 bases). CDR3 length equals 13 residues. The germline CDR1 and CDR2 sequences are SGHTA and FQGNSA. V was trimmed by 5 bases and J by 5 bases, leaving 13 bases between them. The CDR3, as DNA: TGTGCCAGCAGCAGACGGGTGCGGGACGAGCAGTACTTC. This gives the protein CASSRRVRDEQYF.

Of note for this clonotype: Here the CDR3 omits its conserved ending phenylalanine or tryptophan, so a read error is the likely source. The rearrangement joins TRBV7-9 to TRBJ2-5; D call uncertain. Germline assignment: CDR1 SEHNR and CDR2 FQNEAQ (reference sequence). This CDR3 has 16 residues. The CDR3 region is CASSQEIPATGETQYL. The CDR3 nucleotides read TGCGCCAGCAGCCAAGAAATCCCAGCGACGGGTGAGACCCAGTACCTC.

The chain combines TRBV2 with TRBJ2-2; 8 bases align to TRBD2. The CDR3 spans 14 residues. Trimming took 9 bases from V and 1 from J; bases not matched to a gene: 4. Germline loops: CDR1 SNHLY, CDR2 FYNNEI. CDR3 sequence reads: CASLAGGNTGELFF. In DNA form, the CDR3 reads TGTGCCAGTTTGGCGGGAGGGAACACCGGGGAGCTGTTTTTT.